This TCR beta chain was recorded in a study of T cell responses to AZD1222 COVID-19 vaccine. Whole-study findings and limits: Spike was spanned by vaccine-associated CD4 TCRs, which were dominant at 160-218 and 743-854.

The CDR3 consists of 15 residues. The V gene's germline CDR1 is SGHAT and CDR2 FQNNGV. V was clipped by 6 bases and J by 6 bases, with 18 bases between them. Sequencing was performed with immunoSEQ multiplex PCR; in TCRdb, only in-frame clones are kept and a portion is missing. Of about 180,000 clones listed, around nine tenths are singletons. The count of this clone is one. As yet, its antigen is unknown. This TCR came from an adult in good health. The chain combines TRBV11-2 with TRBJ2-1; maybe TRBD2 (5 bases). The sequencing used peripheral blood, collected on day 0 of AZD1222 vaccination. The CDR3 DNA sequence: TGTGCCAGCAGTTCACTAGTCACCTTTGGCAATGAGCAGTTCTTC. Its protein is CASSSLVTFGNEQFF.